Listed below are T cell receptor beta chains from one sample, sequenced in a study of early T cells in non-severe SARS-CoV-2 infection. Each CDR3 protein gets one entry after TCRdb re-called the 5' RACE reads with MiXCR. The table has some 67,000 distinct CDR3 sequences, 8% to 10% seen once. The sample was whole blood, taken at baseline. The receptor set was obtained from an adult who was a healthcare worker with PCR-confirmed SARS-CoV-2 infection or an uninfected control (not recorded which). Each CDR3 is given with its conserved first and last residue. D genes are given only for firm matches. Clone sizes are given selectively: once, few, many, or a class where the clone is expanded.

TRBD1	TRBV20-1	many	TRBJ2-2	CSARKRGQGAGELFF	TGCAGTGCTAGAAAGCGGGGACAGGGGGCCGGGGAGCTGTTTTTT
TRBD2	TRBV4-2	-	TRBJ2-7	CASSQEFTGTSGRLYEQYF	TGTGCCAGCAGCCAGGAATTCACCGGGACTAGCGGGAGGCTTTACGAGCAGTACTTC
-	TRBV10-3	many	TRBJ2-6	CAISVSSGPGANVLTF	TGTGCCATCAGTGTGTCGTCGGGGCCTGGGGCCAACGTCCTGACTTTC
-	TRBV9	-	TRBJ1-6	CASTPFEANSPLHF	TGTGCCAGCACCCCGTTTGAGGCTAATTCACCCCTCCACTTT
TRBD2	TRBV6-2/TRBV6-3	many	TRBJ2-2	CASSYEGGYTGELFF	TGTGCCAGCAGTTATGAGGGAGGGTACACCGGGGAGCTGTTTTTT
-	TRBV28	few	TRBJ2-2	CASKGENTGELFF	TGTGCCAGCAAAGGGGAGAACACCGGGGAGCTGTTTTTT
TRBD2	TRBV20-1	few	TRBJ2-1	CSARDLAGGFNEQFF	TGCAGTGCTAGAGACCTAGCGGGGGGCTTCAATGAGCAGTTCTTC
TRBD1	TRBV6-6	many	TRBJ1-5	CASSYPGKSTGDNQPQHF	TGTGCCAGCAGTTACCCCGGAAAATCGACAGGGGATAATCAGCCCCAGCATTTT
-	TRBV20-1	-	TRBJ2-3	CSARGRPRGRPRDTQYF	TGCAGTGCTAGAGGCCGCCCCAGGGGACGTCCGAGGGATACGCAGTATTTT
-	TRBV20-1	-	TRBJ2-1	CSARGPHDPIGPQEQFF	TGCAGTGCTCGCGGGCCCCATGATCCCATTGGACCGCAGGAGCAGTTCTTC